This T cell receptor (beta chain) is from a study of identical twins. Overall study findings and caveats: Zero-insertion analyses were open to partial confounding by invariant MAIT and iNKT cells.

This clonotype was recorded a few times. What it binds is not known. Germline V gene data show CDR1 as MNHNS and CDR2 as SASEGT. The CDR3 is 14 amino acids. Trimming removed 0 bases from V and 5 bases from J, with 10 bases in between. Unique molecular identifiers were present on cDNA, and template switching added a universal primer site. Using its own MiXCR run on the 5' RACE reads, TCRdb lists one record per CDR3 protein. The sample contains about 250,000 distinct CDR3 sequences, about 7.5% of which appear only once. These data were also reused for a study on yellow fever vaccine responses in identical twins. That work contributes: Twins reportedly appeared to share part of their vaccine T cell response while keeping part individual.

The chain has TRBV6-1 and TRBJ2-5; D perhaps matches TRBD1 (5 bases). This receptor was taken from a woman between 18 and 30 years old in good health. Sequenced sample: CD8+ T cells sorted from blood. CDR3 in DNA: TGTGCCAGCAGTGAAGCGTGGGCAGGGGAGACCCAGTACTTC. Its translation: CASSEAWAGETQYF.